This entry concerns a single T cell receptor beta chain. What it recognizes is unknown. The germline CDR1 and CDR2 sequences are MNHEY and SVGAGI. Trimming took 0 bases from V and 0 from J, leaving 9 bases between them. The CDR3 sequence is 16 residues long. Template: tumor biopsy or peripheral blood genomic DNA, about 616-6,500 ng per sample. The sample originates from a study of T cells in tumors after PD-1 blockade. Study information: Each patient got pembrolizumab 200 mg every 3 weeks or cemiplimab 350 mg every 2 weeks. Daily vismodegib 150 mg continued in a subset of anti-PD-1-treated patients.

Libraries were prepared by immunoSEQ multiplex PCR; TCRdb keeps only in-frame clonotypes and omits some of them. The sample records some 24,000 clones, about 82% being singletons. General observations from the study: Some novel exhausted tumor clones appeared in pre-treatment blood, suggesting peripheral recruitment.

The specimen was PBMCs, collected after anti-PD-1 treatment. The TCR comes from a human donor with basal cell carcinoma. This chain connects TRBV6-5 to TRBJ1-3; D is undetermined. The CDR3 bases are TGTGCCAGCAGTTACTCGCGGCAGTACTCTGGAAACACCATATATTTT. The encoded protein is CASSYSRQYSGNTIYF.